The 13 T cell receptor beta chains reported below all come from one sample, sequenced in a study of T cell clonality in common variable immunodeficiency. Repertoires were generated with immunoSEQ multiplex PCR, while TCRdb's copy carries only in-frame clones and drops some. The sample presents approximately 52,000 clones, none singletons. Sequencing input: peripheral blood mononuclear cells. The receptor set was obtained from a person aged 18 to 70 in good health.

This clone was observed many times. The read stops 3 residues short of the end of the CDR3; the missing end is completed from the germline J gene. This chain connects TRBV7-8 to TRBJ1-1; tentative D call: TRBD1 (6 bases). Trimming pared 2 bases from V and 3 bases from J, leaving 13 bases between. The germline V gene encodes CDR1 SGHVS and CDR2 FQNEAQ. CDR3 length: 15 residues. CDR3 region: CASSLTGGADTEAFF. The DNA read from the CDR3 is TGTGCCAGCAGCTTAACTGGGGGCGCGGACACTGAA.

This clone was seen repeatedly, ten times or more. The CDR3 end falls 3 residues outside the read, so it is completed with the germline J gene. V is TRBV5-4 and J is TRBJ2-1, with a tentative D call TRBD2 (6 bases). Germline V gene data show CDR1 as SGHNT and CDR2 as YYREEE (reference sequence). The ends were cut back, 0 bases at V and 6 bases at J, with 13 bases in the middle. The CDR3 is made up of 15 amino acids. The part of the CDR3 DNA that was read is TGTGCCAGCAGCTTGGATACGACTAGACCCAATGAG. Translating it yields CASSLDTTRPNE. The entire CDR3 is CASSLDTTRPNEQFF.

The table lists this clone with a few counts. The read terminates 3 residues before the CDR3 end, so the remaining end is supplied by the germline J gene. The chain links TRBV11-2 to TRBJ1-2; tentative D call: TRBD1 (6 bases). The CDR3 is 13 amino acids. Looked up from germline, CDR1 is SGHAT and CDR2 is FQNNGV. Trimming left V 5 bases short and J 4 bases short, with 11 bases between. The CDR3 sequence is CASSHGTSYGYTF. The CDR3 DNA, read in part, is TGTGCCAGCAGCCACGGGACAAGCTATGGC.

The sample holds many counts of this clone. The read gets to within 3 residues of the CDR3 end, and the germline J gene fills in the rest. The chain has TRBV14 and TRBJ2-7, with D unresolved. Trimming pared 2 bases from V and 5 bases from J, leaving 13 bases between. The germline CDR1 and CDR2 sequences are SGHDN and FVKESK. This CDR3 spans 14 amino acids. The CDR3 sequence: CASSQLLGDHEQYF. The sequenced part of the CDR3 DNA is TGTGCCAGCAGCCAATTGCTAGGAGACCACGAG.

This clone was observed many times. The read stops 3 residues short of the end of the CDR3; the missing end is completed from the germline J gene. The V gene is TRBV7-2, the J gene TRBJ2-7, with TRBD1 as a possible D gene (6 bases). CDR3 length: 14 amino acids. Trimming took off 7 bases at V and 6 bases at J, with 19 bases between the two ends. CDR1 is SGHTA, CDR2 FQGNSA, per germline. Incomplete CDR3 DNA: TGTGCCAGCACCCTATCTTCTCTCAGGGGCGAG. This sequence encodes CASTLSSLRGE. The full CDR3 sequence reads CASTLSSLRGEQYF.

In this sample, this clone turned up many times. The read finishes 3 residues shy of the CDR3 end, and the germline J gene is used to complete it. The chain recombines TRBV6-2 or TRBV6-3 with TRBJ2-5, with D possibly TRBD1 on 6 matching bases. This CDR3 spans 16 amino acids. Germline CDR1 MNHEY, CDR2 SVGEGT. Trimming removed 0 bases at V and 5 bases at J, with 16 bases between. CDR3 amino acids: CASSYSGGNPGETQYF. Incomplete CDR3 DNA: TGTGCCAGCAGTTACTCAGGGGGAAACCCAGGGGAGACC.

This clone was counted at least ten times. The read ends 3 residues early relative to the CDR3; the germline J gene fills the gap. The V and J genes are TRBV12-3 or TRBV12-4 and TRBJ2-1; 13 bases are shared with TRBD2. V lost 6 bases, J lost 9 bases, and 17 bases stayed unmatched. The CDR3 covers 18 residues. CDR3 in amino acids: CASRIRRRGLAGSIEQFF. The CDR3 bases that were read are TGTGCCAGCAGAATCCGCCGTCGGGGACTAGCGGGATCCATTGAG.

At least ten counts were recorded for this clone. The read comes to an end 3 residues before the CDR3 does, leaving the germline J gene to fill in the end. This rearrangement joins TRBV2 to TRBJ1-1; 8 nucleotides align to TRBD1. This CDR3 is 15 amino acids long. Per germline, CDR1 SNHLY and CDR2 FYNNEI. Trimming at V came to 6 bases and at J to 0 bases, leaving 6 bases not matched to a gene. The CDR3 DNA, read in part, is TGTGCCAGCAGGGGGACAGGAGCTTTGAACACTGAA. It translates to CASRGTGALNTE. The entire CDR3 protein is CASRGTGALNTEAFF. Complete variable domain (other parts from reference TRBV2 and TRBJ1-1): EPEVTQTPSHQVTQMGQEVILRCVPISNHLYFYWYRQILGQKVEFLVSFYNNEISEKSEIFDDQFSVERPDGSNFTLKIRSTKLEDSAMYFCASRGTGALNTEAFFGQGTRLTVV.

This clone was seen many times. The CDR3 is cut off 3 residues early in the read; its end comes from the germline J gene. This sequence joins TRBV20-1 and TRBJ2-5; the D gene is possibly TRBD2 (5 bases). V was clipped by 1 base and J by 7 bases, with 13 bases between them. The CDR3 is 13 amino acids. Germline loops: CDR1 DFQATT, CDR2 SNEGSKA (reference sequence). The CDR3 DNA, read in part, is TGCAGTGCTAGAGTCACCCCCGGGGTGACC. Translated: CSARVTPGVT. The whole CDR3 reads CSARVTPGVTQYF.

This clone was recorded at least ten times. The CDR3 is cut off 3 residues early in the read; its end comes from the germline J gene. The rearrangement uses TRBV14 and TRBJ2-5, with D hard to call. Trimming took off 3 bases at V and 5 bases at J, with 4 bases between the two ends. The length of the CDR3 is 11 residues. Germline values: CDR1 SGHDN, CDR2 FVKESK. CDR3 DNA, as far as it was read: TGTGCCAGCAGCCAGAGGGAGACC. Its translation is CASSQRET. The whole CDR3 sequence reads CASSQRETQYF.

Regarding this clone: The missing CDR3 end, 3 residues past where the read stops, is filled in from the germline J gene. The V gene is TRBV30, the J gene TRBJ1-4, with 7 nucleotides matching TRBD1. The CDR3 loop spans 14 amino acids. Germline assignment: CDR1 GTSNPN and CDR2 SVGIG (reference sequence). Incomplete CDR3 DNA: TGTGCCTGGAAGGGACAGTCCGGGGCCAACGTA. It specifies CAWKGQSGANV. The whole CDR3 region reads CAWKGQSGANVLFF. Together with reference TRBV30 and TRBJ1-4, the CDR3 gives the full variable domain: SQTIHQWPATLVQPVGSPLSLECTVEGTSNPNLYWYRQAAGRGLQLLFYSVGIGQISSEVPQNLSASRPQDRQFILSSKKLLLSDSGFYLCAWKGQSGANVLFFGSGTQLSVL.

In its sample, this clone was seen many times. CDR3 DNA, as far as it was read: TGTGCCAGCAGTGCTAGCGGGAGGAACAATGAG. This encodes CASSASGRNNE. The whole CDR3 protein reads CASSASGRNNEQFF. The rearrangement links TRBV6-1 to TRBJ2-1; 11 bases are shared with TRBD2. The CDR3 end is not reached by the read, which stops 3 residues before it; the germline J gene fills it in. Germline V lookup: CDR1 MNHNS, CDR2 SASEGT. The CDR3 covers 14 residues. After removal of 4 bases from V and 5 bases from J, the junction contained 1 base not matched to a gene.

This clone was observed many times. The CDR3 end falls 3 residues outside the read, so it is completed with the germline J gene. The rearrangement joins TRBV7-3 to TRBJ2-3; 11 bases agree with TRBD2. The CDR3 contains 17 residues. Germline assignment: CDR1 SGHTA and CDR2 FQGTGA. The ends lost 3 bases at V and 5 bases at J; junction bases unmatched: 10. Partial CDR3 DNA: TGTGCCAGCAGCTTCCTACTAGCGGGAGCCCGAGGAGATACG. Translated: CASSFLLAGARGDT. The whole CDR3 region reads CASSFLLAGARGDTQYF. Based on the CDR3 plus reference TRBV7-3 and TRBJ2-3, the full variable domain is GAGVSQTPSNKVTEKGKYVELRCDPISGHTALYWYRQSLGQGPEFLIYFQGTGAADDSGLPNDRFFAVRPEGSVSTLKIQRTERGDSAVYLCASSFLLAGARGDTQYFGPGTRLTVL.